This entry features one T cell receptor beta chain sequence. These data belong to a study of blood T cell repertoires in COVID-19. The trim removed 4 bases at V and 3 bases at J, leaving 12 bases unmatched. The V gene's germline CDR1 is SGHNT and CDR2 YYREEE (reference sequence). There are 16 residues in the CDR3. Per the authors' pipeline: Nucleated cell number was recorded as an estimate derived from reference gene primer amplification. TCRdb keeps only in-frame clones here, not all; method: immunoSEQ multiplex PCR. V and J calls and clone size are those listed in that table; D and trimming were worked out from the DNA. The sample consists of roughly 53,000 clones, 84% of them appearing once.

V and J are TRBV5-4 and TRBJ1-1; 7 bases match TRBD1. The origin of this receptor is a man aged 65-85 years with active COVID-19. The source material was peripheral blood. CDR3 protein: CASSPPGDRFYTEAFF. DNA for the CDR3: TGTGCCAGCAGCCCCCCGGGGGACAGATTTTACACTGAAGCTTTCTTT.